These 23 T cell receptor beta chains came from one sample sequenced in a study of glioma-infiltrating T cells after dendritic cell vaccination. Sequencing was performed with immunoSEQ multiplex PCR; in TCRdb, only in-frame clones are kept and a portion is missing. The repertoire consists of about 90,000 clones, with 70% to 90% occurring once and the leading ten covering 2.5% to 3%. Sequencing was performed on blood, taken before dendritic cell vaccination. These receptors were collected from a human donor with glioblastoma.

This sequence joins TRBV29-1 and TRBJ1-1; D is ambiguous. The CDR3 contains 12 residues. Trimming took 7 bases from V and 2 from J, leaving 11 bases between them. Per the germline V gene, CDR1 is SQVTM and CDR2 is ANQGSEA. The CDR3 region is CSAPRGNTEAFF. CDR3 bases: TGCAGCGCTCCTCGAGGAAACACTGAAGCTTTCTTT.

The V call is TRBV5-1, the J call TRBJ2-3; tentative D call: TRBD1 (6 bases). The V end lost 4 bases, the J end lost 0 bases, and 18 bases lay between the germline ends. From germline, CDR1 is SGHRS and CDR2 YFSETQ. This CDR3 has 17 residues. This CDR3 is CASSPPGQISSTDTQYF. CDR3 coding DNA: TGCGCCAGCAGCCCACCCGGACAGATTTCTAGCACAGATACGCAGTATTTT.

V usage is TRBV6-5 and J usage is TRBJ1-5; 7 positions agree with TRBD1. The ends lost 3 bases at V and 3 bases at J; junction bases unmatched: 2. From germline, CDR1 is MNHEY and CDR2 SVGAGI. CDR3 length equals 14 residues. In nucleotides, the CDR3 is TGTGCCAGCAGTTATGGGACAGACAATCAGCCCCAGCATTTT. Protein product: CASSYGTDNQPQHF.

The chain carries TRBV2 and TRBJ1-1; 8 bases align to TRBD1. Germline lookup yields CDR1 SNHLY and CDR2 FYNNEI. The CDR3 contains 13 residues. The junction had 7 bases not matched to a gene; V was cut back by 7 bases and J by 6 bases. The CDR3 here is CASIPDREAEAFF. The CDR3 DNA reads as TGTGCCAGCATCCCGGACAGGGAGGCTGAAGCTTTCTTT. Variable domain in full (rest from reference TRBV2 and TRBJ1-1): EPEVTQTPSHQVTQMGQEVILRCVPISNHLYFYWYRQILGQKVEFLVSFYNNEISEKSEIFDDQFSVERPDGSNFTLKIRSTKLEDSAMYFCASIPDREAEAFFGQGTRLTVV.

Only one count was recorded for this clone. V usage is TRBV19 and J usage is TRBJ2-3; D might be TRBD1 (6 bases). Germline V gene lookup returns CDR1 LNHDA and CDR2 SQIVND (reference sequence). The CDR3 is 14 residues long. The V gene lost 8 bases and the J gene lost 4 bases, with 16 bases spanning the gap. CDR3: CASGRQDFSDTQYF. Here the CDR3 DNA reads TGTGCCAGTGGTAGACAGGATTTCTCAGATACGCAGTATTTT.

The V gene is TRBV7-9, the J gene TRBJ1-6, with D unclear. Germline loops: CDR1 SEHNR, CDR2 FQNEAQ (reference sequence). There are 15 residues in the CDR3. The V gene lost 5 bases and the J gene lost 10 bases, with 18 bases spanning the gap. The CDR3 DNA reads as TGTGCCAGCAGCCCCCGTGGGGAGAATACGTCACCCCTCCACTTT. Protein product: CASSPRGENTSPLHF. The whole variable domain, filled in from reference TRBV7-9 and TRBJ1-6, reads DTGVSQNPRHKITKRGQNVTFRCDPISEHNRLYWYRQTLGQGPEFLTYFQNEAQLEKSRLLSDRFSAERPKGSFSTLEIQRTEQGDSAMYLCASSPRGENTSPLHFGNGTRLTVT.

J is TRBJ2-7 and V is TRBV7-8; 10 bases match TRBD1. The trim removed 5 bases at V and 0 bases at J, leaving 4 bases unmatched. Germline CDR1 and CDR2: SGHVS and FQNEAQ. This CDR3 has 15 residues. CDR3 bases: TGTGCCAGCAGCGGCCGGGACAGGGGCTCCTACGAGCAGTACTTC. Residues: CASSGRDRGSYEQYF.

V usage is TRBV23-1 and J usage is TRBJ2-3; D is unresolved. TRBV23-1 is assigned to the ORF class and has an uncertain function. The CDR3 is 11 residues long. The CDR3 coding sequence is TGCGAGGAAGACTCCACAGATACGCAGTATTTT. Protein: CEEDSTDTQYF.

The chain uses TRBV5-1 and TRBJ2-2; no clear D gene. CDR1 is SGHRS and CDR2 is YFSETQ in the germline V gene. The CDR3 has 12 residues. The ends were cut back, 3 bases at V and 4 bases at J, with 4 bases in the middle. The CDR3 sequence is CASSSITGELFF. CDR3 coding DNA: TGCGCCAGCAGCTCTATCACCGGGGAGCTGTTTTTT.

This clone was picked up one time. CDR3 region: CASSLVASGQGYEQYF. DNA of the CDR3: TGCGCCAGCAGCTTGGTGGCCTCGGGACAGGGGTACGAGCAGTACTTC. This chain connects TRBV5-1 to TRBJ2-7; 10 nucleotides agree with TRBD1. Unmatched junction bases numbered 7, after V lost 0 bases and J lost 4 bases. Germline V gene data show CDR1 as SGHRS and CDR2 as YFSETQ. The CDR3 runs 16 residues.

The V and J genes are TRBV2 and TRBJ2-7, with 7 positions matching TRBD1. V lost 2 bases and J lost 4; bases outside the gene matches: 5. Germline V CDR1 and CDR2: SNHLY, FYNNEI. The CDR3 loop spans 14 amino acids. The CDR3 region is CASSEQGDQYEQYF. In DNA form, the CDR3 reads TGTGCCAGCAGTGAACAGGGGGATCAATACGAGCAGTACTTC.

This sequence joins TRBV30 and TRBJ2-3, with 10 bases that match TRBD2. V dropped 4 bases and J dropped 5; count of bases not matched to a gene: 6. This CDR3 contains 14 residues. CDR1 is GTSNPN and CDR2 is SVGIG in the germline V gene (reference sequence). CDR3 in DNA: TGTGCCTGGACTCTAGCGGGGGCCTTAGATACGCAGTATTTT. It is translated as CAWTLAGALDTQYF.

The count of this clone is one. V usage is TRBV5-1 and J usage is TRBJ1-6; possible D gene TRBD1, 6 bases. The CDR3 spans 13 residues. Trimming took off 0 bases at V and 9 bases at J, with 7 bases between the two ends. CDR1 and CDR2 (germline): SGHRS, YFSETQ. The CDR3 region is CASSLDRASPLHF. CDR3 nucleotide sequence: TGCGCCAGCAGCTTGGACAGGGCTTCACCCCTCCACTTT.

The chain links TRBV19 to TRBJ2-5, with D possibly TRBD1 on 6 matching bases. Germline assignment: CDR1 LNHDA and CDR2 SQIVND (reference sequence). The CDR3 covers 14 residues. V gave up 5 bases and J gave up 4 bases, with 14 bases separating them. CDR3 nucleotides: TGTGCCAGTAGTTTACAGGGTGTTGGAGAGACCCAGTACTTC. Amino acids: CASSLQGVGETQYF.

The chain has TRBV10-3 and TRBJ2-3; TRBD2 matches at 7 bases. The CDR3 consists of 15 residues. V trimming: 6 bases; J trimming: 0 bases; junction bases outside the gene matches: 6. Germline lookup yields CDR1 ENHRY and CDR2 SYGVKD. In DNA, the CDR3 is TGTGCCATCAGGGGAAGCGGGGAAAGCACAGATACGCAGTATTTT. Translated: CAIRGSGESTDTQYF.

J is TRBJ2-5 and V is TRBV19; TRBD2 matches at 9 bases. J was trimmed by 3 bases and V by 5 bases; bases with no gene match: 13. The germline V gene encodes CDR1 LNHDA and CDR2 SQIVND (reference sequence). The CDR3 length is 17 residues. In DNA form, the CDR3 reads TGTGCCAGTAGTGCCCGTTGGCGGGGGGGCGAAGAAGAGACCCAGTACTTC. Encoded protein: CASSARWRGGEEETQYF.

This clone was recorded only once. V gene TRBV9 combines with J gene TRBJ2-1; D might be TRBD1 (6 bases). Germline V gene data show CDR1 as SGDLS and CDR2 as YYNGEE. The CDR3 has 14 residues. With 2 bases removed from V and 5 bases from J, the gap between germline ends came to 11 bases. CDR3 amino acids: CASSVGTYDNEQFF. In nucleotides, the CDR3 is TGTGCCAGCAGCGTCGGGACATACGACAATGAGCAGTTCTTC.

In DNA, the CDR3 is TGTGCCTGGAGTAAGCTAGCGGAAGGGCGGTTCTACGAGCAGTACTTC. Its translation is CAWSKLAEGRFYEQYF. The rearrangement joins TRBV30 to TRBJ2-5; TRBD2 agrees at 7 bases. The J call may be faulty, since TRBJ2-7 better matches the DNA end. Germline V gene data show CDR1 as GTSNPN and CDR2 as SVGIG (reference sequence). CDR3 size: 16 residues.

The table lists this clone with a count of one. V is TRBV5-1 and J is TRBJ2-7; D perhaps matches TRBD1 (6 bases). From germline, CDR1 is SGHRS and CDR2 YFSETQ. CDR3 length: 13 residues. V shed 2 bases and J shed 3 bases, with 9 bases lying between them. This CDR3 reads CASSLGQHYEQYF. The CDR3 DNA reads as TGCGCCAGCAGCTTAGGACAGCACTACGAGCAGTACTTC.

The chain combines TRBV13 with TRBJ2-1; the match to TRBD2 covers 9 bases. Germline loops: CDR1 PRHDT, CDR2 FYEKMQ (reference sequence). The CDR3 has 16 amino acids. Unmatched junction bases numbered 5, after V lost 5 bases and J lost 0 bases. The CDR3 DNA reads as TGTGCCAGCAGCGAGAGCGGGAGGAGCTCCTACAATGAGCAGTTCTTC. It is translated as CASSESGRSSYNEQFF.

V is TRBV27 and J is TRBJ1-2, with D perhaps TRBD1 (6 bases). The ends were cut back, 4 bases at V and 5 bases at J, with 14 bases in the middle. The CDR3 is 14 residues long. The V gene's germline CDR1 is MNHEY and CDR2 SMNVEV (reference sequence). CDR3 DNA: TGTGCCAGCAGTTACATTTCAGGACAGTATGGCTACACCTTC. Translation: CASSYISGQYGYTF.

The J gene is TRBJ1-2, the V gene TRBV29-1; 7 bases fit TRBD1. V gave up 7 bases and J gave up 1 base; unmatched junction bases: 6. The germline gives CDR1 SQVTM, CDR2 ANQGSEA. The CDR3 has 13 amino acids. The CDR3: CSGGDSLNYGYTF. DNA of the CDR3: TGCAGCGGGGGGGACAGCCTTAACTATGGCTACACCTTC. The full variable domain, in which reference TRBV29-1 and TRBJ1-2 provide the parts outside the CDR3, is SAVISQKPSRDICQRGTSLTIQCQVDSQVTMMFWYRQQPGQSLTLIATANQGSEATYESGFVIDKFPISRPNLTFSTLTVSNMSPEDSSIYLCSGGDSLNYGYTFGSGTRLTVV.

This clone was detected only a few times. The chain employs TRBV9 and TRBJ2-3, with D perhaps matching TRBD2 (6 bases). Trimming took off 5 bases at V and 5 bases at J, with 15 bases between the two ends. Looked up from germline, CDR1 is SGDLS and CDR2 is YYNGEE. The CDR3 contains 14 residues. The CDR3 here is CASSAGGLVDTQYF. DNA for the CDR3: TGTGCCAGCAGTGCTGGGGGACTGGTAGATACGCAGTATTTT.